These 27 T cell receptor beta chains were all obtained from the same sample, sequenced in a study of graft-versus-host responses after intestinal transplantation (dated by TCRdb to the early 2020s). The protocol used for the library was the immunoSEQ multiplex PCR assay. In TCRdb, the immuneACCESS table is reduced to in-frame sequences with V and J assigned. These tables do not hold every clone; where another copy was compared, an unresolved V gene accounts for under half, and the others remain unexplained. The sample includes about 21,000 clones, with approximately 92% observed a single time. The ten largest make up over 40% of the sample. Material: PBMCs, obtained roughly 270 days after intestinal transplant. These receptors originate from a human patient who received an intestinal transplant, so some T cells may come from the graft donor.

V is TRBV19 and J is TRBJ1-5; perhaps TRBD1 as D (5 bases). Germline assignment: CDR1 LNHDA and CDR2 SQIVND (reference sequence). V was clipped by 3 bases and J by 7 bases, with 13 bases between them. This CDR3 contains 14 residues. The CDR3 loop is CASSISDTRQPQHF. DNA for the CDR3: TGTGCCAGTAGTATTTCGGACACCAGGCAGCCCCAGCATTTT.

This chain links TRBV7-3 with TRBJ2-7; 9 nucleotides match TRBD2. V shed 3 bases, J shed 2 bases, and the junction held 2 bases outside the gene matches. This CDR3 is 14 amino acids long. Germline values: CDR1 SGHTA, CDR2 FQGTGA. The CDR3 DNA reads TGTGCCAGCAGCTTGGTAGCGGGGGCCTACGAGCAGTACTTC. Its translation is CASSLVAGAYEQYF.

The chain employs TRBV5-6 and TRBJ2-1; the D gene is possibly TRBD2 (5 bases). Germline V gene lookup returns CDR1 SGHDT and CDR2 YYEEEE. The CDR3 consists of 12 residues. The V and J ends lost 2 bases and 10 bases respectively, with 10 bases between them. CDR3 loop: CASSFVGVEQFF. CDR3 DNA: TGTGCCAGCAGCTTTGTGGGAGTGGAGCAGTTCTTC. Together with reference TRBV5-6 and TRBJ2-1, the CDR3 gives the full variable domain: DAGVTQSPTHLIKTRGQQVTLRCSPKSGHDTVSWYQQALGQGPQFIFQYYEEEERQRGNFPDRFSGHQFPNYSSELNVNALLLGDSALYLCASSFVGVEQFFGPGTRLTVL.

The chain is built from TRBV6-1 and TRBJ1-5; D gene ambiguous. The ends were cut back, 6 bases at V and 3 bases at J, with 12 bases in the middle. CDR1 is MNHNS and CDR2 is SASEGT in the germline V gene. This CDR3 spans 14 amino acids. CDR3 bases: TGTGCCAGCAGGCTAGAGATCCACAATCAGCCCCAGCATTTT. Translated, it gives CASRLEIHNQPQHF.

V gene TRBV12-5 combines with J gene TRBJ2-1, with 8 bases identical to TRBD2. CDR3 length: 16 amino acids. Losses at the gene ends were 0 bases for V and 6 bases for J; bases not matched to a gene: 7. In germline, CDR1 is LGHNT, CDR2 FRNRAP. The CDR3 sequence: CASGLVAGGRPNEQFF. Written as DNA, the CDR3 is TGTGCTAGTGGTTTGGTAGCTGGCGGGAGGCCCAATGAGCAGTTCTTC.

In this sample, this clone turned up once. This chain uses TRBV5-1 with TRBJ2-1; 12 bases agree with TRBD1. CDR1 SGHRS and CDR2 YFSETQ come from the germline V gene. This CDR3 region has 15 residues. V dropped 0 bases and J dropped 7; count of bases not matched to a gene: 2. CDR3 residues: CASSLEGQGANEQFF. CDR3 bases: TGCGCCAGCAGCTTGGAGGGACAGGGGGCAAATGAGCAGTTCTTC.

The V and J genes are TRBV27 and TRBJ2-7, with a tentative D call TRBD2 (7 bases). The V and J ends lost 5 bases and 3 bases respectively, with 14 bases between them. Germline V lookup: CDR1 MNHEY, CDR2 SMNVEV (reference sequence). The CDR3 consists of 14 residues. The CDR3 is CASSPRGAHYEQYF. The CDR3 nucleotides are TGTGCCAGCAGTCCCCGGGGGGCTCACTACGAGCAGTACTTC.

The chain combines TRBV7-9 with TRBJ1-2; TRBD1 agrees at 9 bases. This CDR3 has 18 amino acids. The germline V gene has CDR1 SEHNR and CDR2 FQNEAQ (reference sequence). The V gene end was trimmed by 5 bases and the J gene end by 1 base; junction bases not matched to a gene: 14. The CDR3 nucleotides read TGTGCCAGCAGCGCCTACACCGGGACAGGGCCCCTTAACTATGGCTACACCTTC. The encoded protein is CASSAYTGTGPLNYGYTF.

The CDR3: CASSPVRDRAYEQYF. The CDR3 nucleotides read TGTGCCAGTAGTCCCGTCCGGGACAGAGCCTACGAGCAGTACTTC. The chain carries TRBV19 and TRBJ2-7, with 7 bases aligning to TRBD1. V was pared by 5 bases and J by 2 bases, with 9 bases of the junction left unmatched. There are 15 residues in the CDR3. Germline V gene data show CDR1 as LNHDA and CDR2 as SQIVND (reference sequence).

This chain connects TRBV4-1 to TRBJ2-5; either TRBD1 or TRBD2 may fit D (5 bases each). V lost 0 bases and J lost 2, with 10 bases in between. The CDR3 covers 15 residues. Germline V gene lookup returns CDR1 MGHRA and CDR2 YSYEKL. CDR3 sequence (DNA): TGCGCCAGCAGCCAAGATTGGGGCGGGCAAGAGACCCAGTACTTC. Its translation: CASSQDWGGQETQYF.

With respect to this clone: A read error may account for a junction end that differs from germline. The J gene is TRBJ1-5, the V gene TRBV6-1; TRBD1 matches at 7 bases. CDR3 length equals 17 residues. CDR1 MNHNS and CDR2 SASEGT come from the germline V gene. The CDR3: CAISESGWTGAHQPQHF. In nucleotides, the CDR3 is TGTGCCATCAGTGAGTCGGGATGGACAGGAGCCCATCAGCCCCAGCATTTT.

CDR3 in amino acids: CASNSLGVSGTDTQYF. In DNA form, the CDR3 reads TGTGCCAGCAACTCTCTGGGGGTGTCTGGCACAGATACGCAGTATTTT. V gene TRBV27 combines with J gene TRBJ2-3, with D tentatively TRBD1 or TRBD2 (5 bases each). Trimming shortened V by 7 bases and J by 1 base, and 18 bases separated the two germline ends. Looked up from germline, CDR1 is MNHEY and CDR2 is SMNVEV (reference sequence). The length of the CDR3 is 16 residues.

This clone was found once. CDR3 loop: CASSSTLDREEGQPQHF. The DNA for the CDR3 is TGTGCCAGCAGTTCTACTCTGGACAGGGAGGAGGGTCAGCCCCAGCATTTT. V and J are TRBV27 and TRBJ1-5, with TRBD1 matching 8 bases. With V trimmed by 4 bases and J by 6 bases, 14 bases remained unmatched. This CDR3 has 17 residues. Germline V gives CDR1 MNHEY, CDR2 SMNVEV (reference sequence).

The rearrangement uses TRBV6-5 and TRBJ2-7; maybe TRBD2 (6 bases). The CDR3 is made up of 14 amino acids. In germline, CDR1 is MNHEY, CDR2 SVGAGI. The V end was cut by 7 bases, the J end by 4 bases, with 17 bases between. The CDR3 loop is CASTRDFGWYEQYF. As DNA, the CDR3 is TGTGCCAGCACCCGGGACTTTGGGTGGTACGAGCAGTACTTC.

The V and J genes are TRBV10-3 and TRBJ1-2; 9 positions agree with TRBD1. Germline CDR1 and CDR2: ENHRY and SYGVKD. The CDR3 is 13 amino acids. J gave up 9 bases and V 5 bases, and 7 bases lay outside the gene matches. The DNA for the CDR3 is TGTGCCATCAGTACAGAACAGGGGGCAAGCTACACCTTC. Translated: CAISTEQGASYTF.

The chain recombines TRBV7-3 with TRBJ2-3; D is uncertain. Trimming shortened V by 5 bases and J by 6 bases, and 18 bases separated the two germline ends. Germline V gene data show CDR1 as SGHTA and CDR2 as FQGTGA. This CDR3 spans 15 amino acids. The CDR3, as DNA: TGTGCCAGCAGCCAGTCAGGCCTCAGCGTGGATACGCAGTATTTT. This encodes CASSQSGLSVDTQYF.

The chain uses TRBV10-1 and TRBJ2-1; 9 bases match TRBD2. CDR3 length equals 15 residues. V lost 2 bases, J lost 8 bases, and 7 bases stayed unmatched. The germline gives CDR1 WNHNN, CDR2 SYGVQD (reference sequence). The CDR3 region is CASSEGLAGWDEQFF. The CDR3 nucleotides read TGCGCCAGCAGTGAGGGGCTAGCGGGATGGGATGAGCAGTTCTTC.

This chain connects TRBV28 to TRBJ2-1; 10 bases are a match to TRBD2. There are 16 residues in the CDR3. CDR1 and CDR2 from the germline V gene are MDHEN and SYDVKM. V was clipped by 0 bases and J by 3 bases; unmatched bases: 2. In DNA form, the CDR3 reads TGTGCCAGCAGTTTATGGGCTAGCGGGAGCTACAATGAGCAGTTCTTC. As protein: CASSLWASGSYNEQFF.

V gene TRBV9 combines with J gene TRBJ2-1, with 11 bases aligning to TRBD2. The CDR3 has 17 amino acids. The germline V gene encodes CDR1 SGDLS and CDR2 YYNGEE. Trimming at V came to 0 bases and at J to 6 bases, leaving 8 bases not matched to a gene. Here the CDR3 DNA reads TGTGCCAGCAGCGTAGCCTTAGCGGGAGGGCCCAGCAATGAGCAGTTCTTC. Translation gives CASSVALAGGPSNEQFF.

The rearrangement uses TRBV29-1 and TRBJ2-3, with TRBD1 as a possible D gene (6 bases). Per the germline V gene, CDR1 is SQVTM and CDR2 is ANQGSEA. The CDR3 loop spans 14 amino acids. V lost 0 bases to trimming and J lost 6 bases, with 13 bases between them. The chain's CDR3 is CSVEDPLRGDTQYF. CDR3 bases: TGCAGCGTTGAAGATCCCCTGAGGGGGGATACGCAGTATTTT.

J is TRBJ2-7 and V is TRBV21-1; the table calls TRBD2, which could not be checked here. TRBV21-1 corresponds to a pseudogene. The CDR3 totals 15 residues. In nucleotides, the CDR3 is TGTGCCAGCAGCGCCACTAGCGGGAGATCCTACGAGCAGTACTTC. It translates to CASSATSGRSYEQYF.

V usage is TRBV6-5 and J usage is TRBJ2-3; 11 nucleotides align to TRBD2. V was clipped by 7 bases and J by 3 bases; unmatched bases: 3. The CDR3 extends over 14 amino acids. Looked up from germline, CDR1 is MNHEY and CDR2 is SVGAGI. The CDR3 region is CASKPSGRTDTQYF. The CDR3 coding sequence is TGTGCCAGCAAGCCTAGCGGGAGGACAGATACGCAGTATTTT.

The gene calls are TRBV10-3 and TRBJ1-1; D gene unclear. The V gene lost 7 bases and the J gene lost 1 base, with 16 bases spanning the gap. CDR3 length: 15 amino acids. Looked up from germline, CDR1 is ENHRY and CDR2 is SYGVKD. CDR3 DNA: TGTGCCATCAAACCCCCTGGACCGCCGAACACTGAAGCTTTCTTT. This sequence encodes CAIKPPGPPNTEAFF.

The rearrangement uses TRBV12-5 and TRBJ2-1; 7 nucleotides match TRBD1. CDR3 length: 14 residues. Germline V gives CDR1 LGHNT, CDR2 FRNRAP. V shed 7 bases and J 8 bases; nucleotides not matched to a gene: 11. The CDR3 nucleotides read TGTGCTAGTGCCCTCGACAGGGTTTGGGATGAGCAGTTCTTC. Protein product: CASALDRVWDEQFF.

This rearrangement joins TRBV7-9 to TRBJ2-2; D ambiguous. The CDR3 covers 17 residues. Germline lookup yields CDR1 SEHNR and CDR2 FQNEAQ (reference sequence). The V end lost 4 bases, the J end lost 0 bases, and 15 bases lay between the germline ends. The chain's CDR3 is CASSWSPMGPNTGELFF. CDR3 nucleotide sequence: TGTGCCAGCAGCTGGTCCCCCATGGGCCCGAACACCGGGGAGCTGTTTTTT.

The chain uses TRBV11-1 and TRBJ2-5; a weak D match, TRBD1 (6 bases). Germline loops: CDR1 SGHAT, CDR2 FQDESV (reference sequence). The V gene lost 4 bases and the J gene lost 1 base, with 16 bases spanning the gap. The CDR3 covers 16 residues. The CDR3, as DNA: TGTGCCAGCAGCTCACCACCGGGACACCCCCAAGAGACCCAGTACTTC. This sequence encodes CASSSPPGHPQETQYF.

The rearrangement uses TRBV27 and TRBJ1-2; no clear D. Germline CDR1 reads MNHEY; CDR2 reads SMNVEV (reference sequence). V shed 3 bases and J shed 2 bases, with 10 bases lying between them. This CDR3 is built from 14 residues. CDR3 amino acids: CASSLRSGNYGYTF. In DNA form, the CDR3 reads TGTGCCAGCAGTTTGAGGTCCGGAAACTATGGCTACACCTTC.